Sequencing of this T cell receptor beta chain was carried out in a study of T cell responses to AZD1222 COVID-19 vaccine. General study results and limits: Spike regions recognized by vaccine-associated CD4 TCRs spanned the protein, led by 160-218 and 743-854. Clonal diversity may have been underestimated, and the donors were mostly white British, with more females than males.

The assay was immunoSEQ multiplex PCR, and TCRdb's table has in-frame clones only and misses some. The repertoire holds roughly 80,000 clones, with about 93% as singletons. Deletions cut 5 bases from V and 7 bases from J, with 18 bases between. The length of the CDR3 is 15 residues. Germline loops: CDR1 GTSNPN, CDR2 SVGIG (reference sequence). This clone was seen more than once but under ten times. Its antigen is as yet unknown. The clonotype originates from an adult in good health. The sequences come from peripheral blood, collected on day 0 of MenACWY control vaccination. V is TRBV30 and J is TRBJ1-6, with D hard to call. CDR3 in amino acids: CAWGTGLPANSPLHF. As DNA, the CDR3 is TGTGCCTGGGGTACGGGTCTCCCGGCCAATTCACCCCTCCACTTT.